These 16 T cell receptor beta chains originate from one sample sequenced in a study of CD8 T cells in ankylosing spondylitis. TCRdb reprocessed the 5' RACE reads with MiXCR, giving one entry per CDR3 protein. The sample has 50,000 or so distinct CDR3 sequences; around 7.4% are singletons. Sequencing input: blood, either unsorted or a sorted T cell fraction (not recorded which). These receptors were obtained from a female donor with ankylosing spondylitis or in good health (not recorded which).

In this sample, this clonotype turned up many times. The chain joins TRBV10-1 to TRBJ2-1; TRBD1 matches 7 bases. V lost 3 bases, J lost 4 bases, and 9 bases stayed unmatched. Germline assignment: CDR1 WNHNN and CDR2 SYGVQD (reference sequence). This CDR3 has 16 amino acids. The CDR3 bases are TGCGCCAGCAGTGAAGGCTCAGGGGGAGCATACAATGAGCAGTTCTTC. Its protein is CASSEGSGGAYNEQFF.

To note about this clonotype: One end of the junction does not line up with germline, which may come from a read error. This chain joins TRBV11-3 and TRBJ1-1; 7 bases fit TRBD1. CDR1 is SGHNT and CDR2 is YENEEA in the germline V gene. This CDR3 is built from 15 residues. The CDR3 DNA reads TGTGTCAGCAGCTTGGACAGGAGTTTAAACACTGAAGCTTTCTTT. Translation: CVSSLDRSLNTEAFF. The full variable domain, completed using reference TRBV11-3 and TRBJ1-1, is EAGVVQSPRYKIIEKKQPVAFWCNPISGHNTLYWYLQNLGQGPELLIRYENEEAVDDSQLPKDRFSAERLKGVDSTLKIQPAELGDSAVYLCVSSLDRSLNTEAFFGQGTRLTVV.

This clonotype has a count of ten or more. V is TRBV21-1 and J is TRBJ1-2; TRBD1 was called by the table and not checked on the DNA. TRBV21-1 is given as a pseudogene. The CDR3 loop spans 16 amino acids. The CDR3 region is CASSKPRQGDWYGYTF. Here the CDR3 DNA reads TGTGCCAGCAGCAAACCCCGACAGGGGGATTGGTATGGCTACACCTTC.

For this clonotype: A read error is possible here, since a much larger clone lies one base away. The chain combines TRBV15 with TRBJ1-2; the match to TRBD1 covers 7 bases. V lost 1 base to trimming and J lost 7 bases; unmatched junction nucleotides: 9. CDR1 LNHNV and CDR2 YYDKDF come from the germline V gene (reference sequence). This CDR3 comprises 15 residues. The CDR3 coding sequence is TGTGCCACCAGCAGAGGGACAGGTCCTTTCTGTGGCTACACCTTC. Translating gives CATSRGTGPFCGYTF.

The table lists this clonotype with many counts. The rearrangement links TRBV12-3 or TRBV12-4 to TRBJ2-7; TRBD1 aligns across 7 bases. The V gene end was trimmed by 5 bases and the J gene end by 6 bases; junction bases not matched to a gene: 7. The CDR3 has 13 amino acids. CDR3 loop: CASSEGQPLEQYF. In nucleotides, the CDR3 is TGTGCCAGCAGTGAGGGACAGCCCCTCGAGCAGTACTTC.

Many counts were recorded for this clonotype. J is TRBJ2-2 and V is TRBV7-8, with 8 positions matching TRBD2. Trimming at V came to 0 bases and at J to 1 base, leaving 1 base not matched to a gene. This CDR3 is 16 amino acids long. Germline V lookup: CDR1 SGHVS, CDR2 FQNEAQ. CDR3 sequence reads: CASSLALAGNTGELFF. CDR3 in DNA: TGTGCCAGCAGCTTAGCCCTAGCGGGGAACACCGGGGAGCTGTTTTTT.

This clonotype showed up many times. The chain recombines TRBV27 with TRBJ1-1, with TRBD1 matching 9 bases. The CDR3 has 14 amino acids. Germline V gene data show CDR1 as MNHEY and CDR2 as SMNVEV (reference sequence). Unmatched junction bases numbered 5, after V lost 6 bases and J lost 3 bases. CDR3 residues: CASSLTGGDTEAFF. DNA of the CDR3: TGTGCCAGCAGCCTGACAGGGGGGGACACTGAAGCTTTCTTT.

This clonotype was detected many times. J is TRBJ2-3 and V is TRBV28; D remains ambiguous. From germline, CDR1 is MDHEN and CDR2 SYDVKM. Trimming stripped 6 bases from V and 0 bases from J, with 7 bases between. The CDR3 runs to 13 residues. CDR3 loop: CASSDRSTDTQYF. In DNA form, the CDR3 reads TGTGCCAGCAGCGACCGAAGCACAGATACGCAGTATTTT.

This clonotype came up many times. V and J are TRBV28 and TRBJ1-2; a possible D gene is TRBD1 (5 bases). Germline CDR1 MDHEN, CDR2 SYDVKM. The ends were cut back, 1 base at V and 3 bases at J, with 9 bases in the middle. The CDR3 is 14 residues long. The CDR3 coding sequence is TGTGCCAGCAGTTTATCTAGGGGTGACTATGGCTACACCTTC. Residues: CASSLSRGDYGYTF.

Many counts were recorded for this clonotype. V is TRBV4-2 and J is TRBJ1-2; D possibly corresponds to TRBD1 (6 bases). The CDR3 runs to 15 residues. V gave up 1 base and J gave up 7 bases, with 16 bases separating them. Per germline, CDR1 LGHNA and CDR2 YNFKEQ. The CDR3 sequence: CASSQAVRGGSGYTF. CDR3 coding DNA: TGTGCCAGCAGCCAAGCGGTCAGGGGCGGAAGTGGCTACACCTTC.

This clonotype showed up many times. The CDR3 region is CAIKGTSGGASNEQFF. For the CDR3, the DNA is TGTGCCATCAAAGGGACTAGCGGGGGGGCCTCTAATGAGCAGTTCTTC. The chain couples TRBV10-3 to TRBJ2-1; 16 positions match TRBD2. The CDR3 spans 16 residues. J gave up 7 bases and V 7 bases, and 7 bases lay outside the gene matches. Germline CDR1 reads ENHRY; CDR2 reads SYGVKD.

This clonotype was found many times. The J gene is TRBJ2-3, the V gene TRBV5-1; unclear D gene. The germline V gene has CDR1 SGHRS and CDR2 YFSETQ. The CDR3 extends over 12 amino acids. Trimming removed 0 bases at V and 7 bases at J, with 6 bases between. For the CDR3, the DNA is TGCGCCAGCAGCTTGGCACAGAATACGCAGTATTTT. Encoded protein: CASSLAQNTQYF. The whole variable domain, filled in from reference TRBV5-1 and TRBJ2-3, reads KAGVTQTPRYLIKTRGQQVTLSCSPISGHRSVSWYQQTPGQGLQFLFEYFSETQRNKGNFPGRFSGRQFSNSRSEMNVSTLELGDSALYLCASSLAQNTQYFGPGTRLTVL.

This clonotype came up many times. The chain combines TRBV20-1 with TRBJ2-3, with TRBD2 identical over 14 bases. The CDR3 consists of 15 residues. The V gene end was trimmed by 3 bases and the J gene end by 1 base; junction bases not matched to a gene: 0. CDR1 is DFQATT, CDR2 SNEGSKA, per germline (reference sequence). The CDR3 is CSARGLAGGTDTQYF. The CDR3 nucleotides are TGCAGTGCTAGGGGACTAGCGGGGGGCACAGATACGCAGTATTTT.

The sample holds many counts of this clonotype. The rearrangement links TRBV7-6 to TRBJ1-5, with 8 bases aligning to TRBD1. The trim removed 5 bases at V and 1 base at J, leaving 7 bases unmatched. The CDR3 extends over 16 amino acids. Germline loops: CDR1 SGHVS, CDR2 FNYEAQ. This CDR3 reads CASSPSQGASNQPQHF. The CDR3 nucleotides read TGTGCCAGCAGCCCGTCCCAGGGGGCAAGCAATCAGCCCCAGCATTTT.

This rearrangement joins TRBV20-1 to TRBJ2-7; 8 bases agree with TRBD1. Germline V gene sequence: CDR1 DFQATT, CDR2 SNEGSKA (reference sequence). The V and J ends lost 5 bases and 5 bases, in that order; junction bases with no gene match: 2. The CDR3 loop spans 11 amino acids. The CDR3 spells CSAGQGNEQYV. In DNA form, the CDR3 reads TGCAGTGCTGGACAGGGAAACGAGCAGTACGTC.

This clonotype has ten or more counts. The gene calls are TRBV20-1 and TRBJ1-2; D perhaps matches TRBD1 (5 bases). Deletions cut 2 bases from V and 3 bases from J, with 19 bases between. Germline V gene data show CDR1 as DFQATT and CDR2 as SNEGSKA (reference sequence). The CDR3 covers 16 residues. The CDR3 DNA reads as TGCAGTGCTAGATCATTTACAGGTGGGGGGGACTATGGCTACACCTTC. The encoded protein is CSARSFTGGGDYGYTF.